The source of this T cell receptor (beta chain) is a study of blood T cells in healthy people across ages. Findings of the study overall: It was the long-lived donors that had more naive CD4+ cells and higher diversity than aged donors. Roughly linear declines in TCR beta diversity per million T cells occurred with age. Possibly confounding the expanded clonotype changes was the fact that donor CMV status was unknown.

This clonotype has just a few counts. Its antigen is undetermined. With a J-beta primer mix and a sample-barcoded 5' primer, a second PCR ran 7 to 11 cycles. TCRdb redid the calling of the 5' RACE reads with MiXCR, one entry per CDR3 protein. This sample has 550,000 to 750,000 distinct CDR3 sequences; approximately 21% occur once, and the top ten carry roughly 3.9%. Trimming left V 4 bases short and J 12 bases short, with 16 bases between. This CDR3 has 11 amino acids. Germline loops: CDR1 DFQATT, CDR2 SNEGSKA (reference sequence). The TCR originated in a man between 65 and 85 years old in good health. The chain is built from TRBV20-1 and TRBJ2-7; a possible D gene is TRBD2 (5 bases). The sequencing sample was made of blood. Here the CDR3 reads CSATPEEAPYF. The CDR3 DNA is TGCAGTGCTACCCCGGAGGAGGCCCCGTACTTC.